Below, 27 T cell receptor beta chains from the same sample are listed, as sequenced in a study of regulatory T cells in long-lasting Graves disease. Described time point: persistent/refractory GD, antithyroid drugs over 5 years with positive TRAb. The authors made the TCR library using RNA they extracted from PBMCs. Researchers made TCR beta libraries by using iRepertoire HTBI primers and running Arm-PCR on CDR3 regions. A single record per CDR3 protein comes from TCRdb applying MiXCR to the multiplex PCR reads. The table includes about 460,000 distinct CDR3 sequences, 22% detected once. Sample: peripheral blood mononuclear cells (PBMCs), taken when the disease was refractory, from a patient treated with antithyroid drugs. The receptor set was obtained from a female donor with Graves disease.

This clonotype was seen a few times. The chain couples TRBV7-2 to TRBJ1-2; D call uncertain. Germline assignment: CDR1 SGHTA and CDR2 FQGNSA. V dropped 2 bases and J dropped 2 bases, with 9 bases sitting between them. The CDR3 sequence is 14 residues long. The DNA for the CDR3 is TGTGCCAGCAGCTTATTTTCCGGAAACTATGGCTACACCTTC. Its protein is CASSLFSGNYGYTF.

This clonotype appeared many times. The chain uses TRBV19 and TRBJ2-5; tentatively, D is TRBD2 (5 bases). The germline CDR1 and CDR2 sequences are LNHDA and SQIVND (reference sequence). The CDR3 has 13 amino acids. The V end lost 3 bases, the J end lost 0 bases, and 5 bases lay between the germline ends. In DNA form, the CDR3 reads TGTGCCAGTAGTATGGGAGACCAAGAGACCCAGTACTTC. Its protein is CASSMGDQETQYF.

This clonotype was counted at least ten times. This chain joins TRBV6-1 and TRBJ2-5; D unresolved. There are 12 residues in the CDR3. Deletions cut 3 bases from V and 10 bases from J, with 12 bases between. From germline, CDR1 is MNHNS and CDR2 SASEGT. This chain's CDR3 is CASSERPGFQYF. The CDR3, as DNA: TGTGCCAGCAGTGAGAGACCGGGCTTCCAGTACTTC.

In this sample, this clonotype turned up many times. The chain uses TRBV11-1 and TRBJ1-2; D unclear. This CDR3 is 15 amino acids long. The V gene lost 0 bases and the J gene lost 8 bases, with 16 bases spanning the gap. Germline assignment: CDR1 SGHAT and CDR2 FQDESV (reference sequence). The CDR3 spells CASSLAGRGRGGYTF. For the CDR3, the DNA is TGTGCCAGCAGCTTAGCGGGTCGGGGTCGTGGAGGCTACACCTTC. Using reference TRBV11-1 and TRBJ1-2 for the parts outside the CDR3, the full variable domain is EAEVAQSPRYKITEKSQAVAFWCDPISGHATLYWYRQILGQGPELLVQFQDESVVDDSQLPKDRFSAERLKGVDSTLKIQPAELGDSAMYLCASSLAGRGRGGYTFGSGTRLTVV.

This clonotype was counted many times. The chain carries TRBV7-3 and TRBJ1-1, with unresolved D. Germline loops: CDR1 SGHTA, CDR2 FQGTGA. The CDR3 is made up of 15 amino acids. Trimming stripped 0 bases from V and 2 bases from J, with 10 bases between. The DNA for the CDR3 is TGTGCCAGCAGCTTAACGGGTAATGCTAACACTGAAGCTTTCTTT. Its protein is CASSLTGNANTEAFF.

This clonotype was seen a few times. The V call is TRBV6-1, the J call TRBJ1-2; maybe TRBD1 (5 bases). Germline-derived CDR1 and CDR2 are MNHNS and SASEGT. The CDR3 is 12 amino acids. The V and J ends lost 7 bases and 8 bases respectively, with 14 bases between them. CDR3 bases: TGTGCCAGCACCGGCAGGGCTCTCGGCTACACCTTC. This codes for CASTGRALGYTF.

This clonotype was seen more than once but under ten times. The chain couples TRBV3-1 to TRBJ2-5; 8 nucleotides align to TRBD1. In germline, CDR1 is LGHDT, CDR2 YNNKEL (reference sequence). The CDR3 contains 15 residues. The trim removed 1 base at V and 5 bases at J, leaving 6 bases unmatched. The CDR3 sequence: CASSQGQGLGETQYF. CDR3 sequence (DNA): TGTGCCAGCAGCCAAGGACAGGGGCTCGGGGAGACCCAGTACTTC.

Of note for this clonotype: This could be a read error, since a much larger clone is one nucleotide away. The chain carries TRBV30 and TRBJ1-1, with D unresolved. The V gene's germline CDR1 is GTSNPN and CDR2 SVGIG (reference sequence). Trimming removed 4 bases at V and 4 bases at J, with 7 bases between. The CDR3 runs to 11 residues. This CDR3 reads CAWTSATEAFF. The CDR3 DNA reads as TGTGCCTGGACGTCAGCCACTGAAGCTTTCTTT.

The rearrangement joins TRBV14 to TRBJ1-1; the D is unclear. Germline CDR1 SGHDN, CDR2 FVKESK. The CDR3 has 13 residues. The V and J ends lost 1 base and 6 bases respectively, with 9 bases between them. CDR3 amino acids: CASSQGLMAEAFF. The CDR3 DNA reads as TGTGCCAGCAGCCAAGGGTTGATGGCTGAAGCTTTCTTT.

This clonotype has a handful of counts. The chain links TRBV19 to TRBJ1-2, with 7 nucleotides matching TRBD1. J lost 4 bases, V lost 7 bases, and 9 bases had no gene match. This CDR3 spans 14 amino acids. CDR1 LNHDA and CDR2 SQIVND come from the germline V gene (reference sequence). The CDR3 spells CASTLSGTAYGYTF. The CDR3 region has the DNA TGTGCCAGTACCCTTTCCGGGACAGCCTATGGCTACACCTTC.

This clonotype was seen repeatedly, ten times or more. The chain recombines TRBV6-1 with TRBJ1-5, with TRBD1 matching over 8 bases. The CDR3 sequence is 15 residues long. CDR1 MNHNS and CDR2 SASEGT come from the germline V gene. The V gene end was trimmed by 7 bases and the J gene end by 0 bases; junction bases not matched to a gene: 5. CDR3 sequence reads: CASIGQGYSNQPQHF. DNA for the CDR3: TGTGCCAGCATCGGACAGGGTTATAGCAATCAGCCCCAGCATTTT.

The table lists this clonotype with many counts. The rearrangement joins TRBV6-9 to TRBJ2-5; 7 bases match TRBD2. The germline V gene has CDR1 MNHGY and CDR2 SVAAGI. V lost 3 bases, J lost 1 base, and 5 bases stayed unmatched. The CDR3 runs 15 residues. CDR3 bases: TGTGCCAGCAGTTACCAGACTAGCTTCCAAGAGACCCAGTACTTC. This gives the protein CASSYQTSFQETQYF.

The CDR3 coding sequence is TGCGCCAGCAGGGAACCGGGACAGGGGGCCACTGAAGCTTTCTTT. Translated, it gives CASREPGQGATEAFF. The gene calls are TRBV10-1 and TRBJ1-1; the match to TRBD1 covers 12 bases. The CDR3 is 15 residues long. Losses at the gene ends were 6 bases for V and 4 bases for J; bases not matched to a gene: 6. CDR1 WNHNN and CDR2 SYGVQD come from the germline V gene (reference sequence).

The sample holds a few counts of this clonotype. The chain carries TRBV9 and TRBJ2-7, with D uncertain. Germline V gives CDR1 SGDLS, CDR2 YYNGEE. The V gene lost 0 bases and the J gene lost 1 base, with 11 bases spanning the gap. The CDR3 is made up of 15 amino acids. The CDR3 DNA follows: TGTGCCAGCAGCGTAGAGGCCGAGCTGTCCTACGAGCAGTACTTC. Translated, it gives CASSVEAELSYEQYF. Full variable domain (remainder filled in from reference TRBV9 and TRBJ2-7): DSGVTQTPKHLITATGQRVTLRCSPRSGDLSVYWYQQSLDQGLQFLIQYYNGEERAKGNILERFSAQQFPDLHSELNLSSLELGDSALYFCASSVEAELSYEQYFGPGTRLTVT.

This rearrangement joins TRBV7-9 to TRBJ1-3; D not resolved. Per the germline V gene, CDR1 is SEHNR and CDR2 is FQNEAQ (reference sequence). Trimming took off 5 bases at V and 0 bases at J, with 8 bases between the two ends. CDR3 length equals 14 residues. CDR3 in amino acids: CASSLDPSGNTIYF. DNA for the CDR3: TGTGCCAGCAGCCTCGACCCCTCTGGAAACACCATATATTTT.

The chain couples TRBV18 to TRBJ2-7; possible D gene TRBD1, 6 bases. This CDR3 contains 15 residues. Germline CDR1 KGHSH, CDR2 LQKENI. The V and J ends lost 5 bases and 5 bases respectively, with 19 bases between them. The CDR3 DNA reads as TGTGCCAGCTCAATAGAACAGGGTCCCTCGAACGAGCAGTACTTC. Its protein is CASSIEQGPSNEQYF.

The sample holds a few counts of this clonotype. This rearrangement joins TRBV5-1 to TRBJ2-7; perhaps TRBD2 as D (6 bases). The CDR3 runs to 15 residues. Germline-derived CDR1 and CDR2 are SGHRS and YFSETQ. The V gene lost 1 base and the J gene lost 9 bases, with 20 bases spanning the gap. This CDR3 reads CASSLIGLAPEGQYF. The CDR3 DNA sequence: TGCGCCAGCAGCTTGATTGGCCTAGCGCCCGAGGGGCAGTACTTC.

In regard to this clonotype: Given the absence of the conserved phenylalanine or tryptophan at the CDR3 end, a read error is likely. The genes are TRBV3-1 and TRBJ1-1; D is possibly TRBD1 (5 bases). The CDR3 has 16 amino acids. Germline CDR1 LGHDT, CDR2 YNNKEL (reference sequence). V was trimmed by 1 base and J by 5 bases, leaving 17 bases between them. The CDR3 DNA reads as TGTGCCAGCAGCCAAGTGTTGGCAGGGAGGCGAACTGAAGCTTTCCTT. It translates to CASSQVLAGRRTEAFL.

This clonotype occurred many times. The chain combines TRBV29-1 with TRBJ2-5; TRBD1 agrees at 9 bases. V shed 3 bases and J 3 bases; nucleotides not matched to a gene: 8. This CDR3 contains 15 residues. CDR1 and CDR2 from the germline V gene are SQVTM and ANQGSEA. Here the CDR3 DNA reads TGCAGCGTTGAGGGGCGGACAGGGGTTGAAGAGACCCAGTACTTC. Protein product: CSVEGRTGVEETQYF.

This clonotype was seen repeatedly, ten times or more. The CDR3 protein is CASSVGVDSYEQYF. Here the CDR3 DNA reads TGTGCCAGCAGCGTAGGTGTGGACTCCTACGAGCAGTACTTC. J is TRBJ2-7 and V is TRBV9; no clear D. Between the trimmed V and J ends, which lost 0 bases and 0 bases, there was a span of 7 bases. The CDR3 loop spans 14 amino acids. Germline values: CDR1 SGDLS, CDR2 YYNGEE.

V is TRBV3-1 and J is TRBJ1-1, with no clear D. V was trimmed by 0 bases and J by 11 bases, leaving 16 bases between them. Per the germline V gene, CDR1 is LGHDT and CDR2 is YNNKEL (reference sequence). The CDR3 covers 14 residues. CDR3: CASSQDSTAGDAFF. CDR3 nucleotide sequence: TGTGCCAGCAGCCAAGATTCGACCGCCGGAGATGCTTTCTTT.

V and J are TRBV2 and TRBJ2-1, with 8 bases fitting TRBD2. The CDR3 runs 14 residues. Trimming took 6 bases from V and 4 from J; bases not matched to a gene: 5. Germline-derived CDR1 and CDR2 are SNHLY and FYNNEI. The CDR3 nucleotides read TGTGCCAGCAGGTTGACTAGCGCTTACAATGAGCAGTTCTTC. This encodes CASRLTSAYNEQFF.

The chain employs TRBV30 and TRBJ1-2; 7 positions match TRBD1. This CDR3 contains 15 residues. The junction had 15 bases not matched to a gene; V was cut back by 7 bases and J by 4 bases. Germline V gene lookup returns CDR1 GTSNPN and CDR2 SVGIG (reference sequence). The CDR3 region is CALNPGQRYSYGYTF. The DNA for the CDR3 is TGTGCCTTAAACCCGGGACAGCGTTATTCCTATGGCTACACCTTC. Complete variable domain (other parts from reference TRBV30 and TRBJ1-2): SQTIHQWPATLVQPVGSPLSLECTVEGTSNPNLYWYRQAAGRGLQLLFYSVGIGQISSEVPQNLSASRPQDRQFILSSKKLLLSDSGFYLCALNPGQRYSYGYTFGSGTRLTVV.

The chain has TRBV20-1 and TRBJ1-2, with D unresolved. CDR1 is DFQATT and CDR2 is SNEGSKA in the germline V gene (reference sequence). V lost 3 bases, J lost 4 bases, and 12 bases lay in between. The CDR3 loop spans 13 amino acids. CDR3 amino acids: CSASRVGSYGYTF. CDR3 DNA sequence: TGCAGTGCTAGTAGGGTCGGGAGCTATGGCTACACCTTC.

This clonotype has just a few counts. V and J are TRBV11-2 and TRBJ1-5, with D uncertain. The V gene lost 5 bases and the J gene lost 3 bases, with 17 bases spanning the gap. The germline V gene encodes CDR1 SGHAT and CDR2 FQNNGV. The CDR3 totals 16 residues. The CDR3, as DNA: TGTGCCAGCAGCCCGTCCGGTGGGTTTAACAATCAGCCCCAGCATTTT. Its protein product is CASSPSGGFNNQPQHF.

This clonotype has at least ten counts. This chain uses TRBV6-1 with TRBJ1-4; perhaps TRBD1 as D (6 bases). Germline values: CDR1 MNHNS, CDR2 SASEGT. Deletions cut 8 bases from V and 3 bases from J, with 13 bases between. This CDR3 region has 14 residues. CDR3 bases: TGTGCCAGCCGATCCCGGACAGCTAATGAAAAACTGTTTTTT. Its translation: CASRSRTANEKLFF.

The chain carries TRBV3-1 and TRBJ2-7; D might be TRBD2 (5 bases). This CDR3 spans 16 amino acids. The V end lost 1 base, the J end lost 0 bases, and 13 bases lay between the germline ends. Germline CDR1 LGHDT, CDR2 YNNKEL (reference sequence). CDR3 nucleotides: TGTGCCAGCAGCCAAGCCGAGGGCTGGAGCTCCTACGAGCAGTACTTC. The encoded protein is CASSQAEGWSSYEQYF.